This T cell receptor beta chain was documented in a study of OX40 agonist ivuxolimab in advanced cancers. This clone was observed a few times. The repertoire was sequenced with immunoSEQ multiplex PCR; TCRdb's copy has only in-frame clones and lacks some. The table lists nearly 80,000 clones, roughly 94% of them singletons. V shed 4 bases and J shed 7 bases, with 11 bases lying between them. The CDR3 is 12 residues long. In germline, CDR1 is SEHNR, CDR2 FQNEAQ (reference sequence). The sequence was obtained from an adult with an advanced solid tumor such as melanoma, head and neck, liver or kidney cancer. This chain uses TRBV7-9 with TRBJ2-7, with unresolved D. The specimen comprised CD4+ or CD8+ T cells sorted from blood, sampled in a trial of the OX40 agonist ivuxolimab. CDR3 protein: CASSYRVSEQYF. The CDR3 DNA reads TGTGCCAGCAGCTACCGGGTATCGGAGCAGTACTTC. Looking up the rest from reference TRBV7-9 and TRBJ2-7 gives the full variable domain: DTGVSQNPRHKITKRGQNVTFRCDPISEHNRLYWYRQTLGQGPEFLTYFQNEAQLEKSRLLSDRFSAERPKGSFSTLEIQRTEQGDSAMYLCASSYRVSEQYFGPGTRLTVT.